These 2 T cell receptor beta chains came from one sample sequenced in a study of read filtering for tumor transcriptome and immune sequencing. This library used around 0.4 ug RNA and molecular barcoded adaptors spanning alpha/delta and beta/gamma chains. TCRdb fed the reads into MiXCR, producing one record per CDR3 protein. Among some 120,000 distinct CDR3 sequences, approximately 13% were seen once, and the ten largest hold more than 9.5%. The sample comprised a population of CD138-negative cells sorted from bone marrow. These receptors originate from a donor aged 40 or over with multiple myeloma.

In its sample, this clonotype was seen a few times. This chain links TRBV28 with TRBJ2-3, with a tentative D call TRBD1 (6 bases). This CDR3 spans 12 amino acids. The germline gives CDR1 MDHEN, CDR2 SYDVKM. The V and J ends lost 10 bases and 2 bases respectively, with 10 bases between them. CDR3 sequence (DNA): TGTGCCATCCAGGGGACCACAGATACGCAGTATTTT. It specifies CAIQGTTDTQYF.

This clonotype occurred many times. J is TRBJ2-5 and V is TRBV18; D is unresolved. The CDR3 runs 15 residues. Deletions cut 4 bases from V and 4 bases from J, with 16 bases between. CDR1 and CDR2 (germline): KGHSH, LQKENI. The CDR3 coding sequence is TGTGCCAGCTCACTTAAGGCCCAAGCCAGAGAGACCCAGTACTTC. Translated: CASSLKAQARETQYF.